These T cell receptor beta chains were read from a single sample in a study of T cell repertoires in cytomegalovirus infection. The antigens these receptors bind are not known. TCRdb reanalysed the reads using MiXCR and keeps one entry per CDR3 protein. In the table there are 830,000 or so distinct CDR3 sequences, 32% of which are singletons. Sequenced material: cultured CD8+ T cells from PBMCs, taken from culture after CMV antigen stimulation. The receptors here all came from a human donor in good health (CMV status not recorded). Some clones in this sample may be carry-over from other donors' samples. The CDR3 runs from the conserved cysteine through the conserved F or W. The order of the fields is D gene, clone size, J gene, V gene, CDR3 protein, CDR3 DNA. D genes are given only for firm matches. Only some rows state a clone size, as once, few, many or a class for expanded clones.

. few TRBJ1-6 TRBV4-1 CASSQDWSTLGSYNSPLHF TGCGCCAGCAGCCAAGATTGGTCTACTCTAGGATCCTATAATTCACCCCTCCACTTT
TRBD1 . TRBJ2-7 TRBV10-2 CASSEWGQGHEQYF TGCGCCAGCAGTGAGTGGGGACAGGGCCACGAGCAGTACTTC
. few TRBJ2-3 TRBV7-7 CASSLERGRADTQYF TGTGCTAGCAGCTTAGAACGGGGGAGAGCAGATACGCAGTATTTT
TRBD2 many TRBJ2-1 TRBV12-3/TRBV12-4 CASSPLAGGAYNEQFF TGTGCCAGCAGTCCATTAGCGGGGGGCGCCTACAATGAGCAGTTCTTC
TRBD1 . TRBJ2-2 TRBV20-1 CSASETGRTGELFF TGCAGTGCTAGTGAGACAGGGCGCACCGGGGAGCTGTTTTTT
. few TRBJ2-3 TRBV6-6 CASSYLRAADTQYF TGTGCCAGCAGTTACTTGAGGGCGGCAGATACGCAGTATTTT
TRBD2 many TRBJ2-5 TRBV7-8 CASSLVPGTSGGSNQETQYF TGTGCCAGCAGCTTAGTTCCCGGGACTAGCGGGGGGTCCAACCAAGAGACCCAGTACTTC
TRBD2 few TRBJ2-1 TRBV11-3 CASSYTAGSSYNEQFF TGTGCCAGCAGCTATACAGCGGGGAGCTCCTACAATGAGCAGTTCTTC
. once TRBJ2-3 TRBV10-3 CTISTRDPSTDTQYF TGTACCATCAGCACCAGGGACCCTAGCACAGATACGCAGTATTTT
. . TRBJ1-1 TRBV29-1 CSAWAGQAFF TGCAGCGCCTGGGCAGGGCAAGCTTTCTTT
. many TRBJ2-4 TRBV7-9 CASSLATWGKNIQYF TGTGCCAGCAGCTTAGCGACATGGGGCAAAAACATTCAGTACTTC
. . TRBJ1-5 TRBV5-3 CASSLLPSQPQHF TGTGCCAGCAGCTTGTTGCCTTCTCAGCCCCAGCATTTT
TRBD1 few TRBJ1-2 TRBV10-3 CAIRTGTGKIYGYTF TGTGCCATCAGAACCGGGACAGGGAAAATCTATGGCTACACCTTC
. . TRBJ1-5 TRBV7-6 CASSAEAGTHSNQPQHF TGTGCCAGCAGCGCCGAGGCGGGGACTCATAGCAATCAGCCCCAGCATTTT
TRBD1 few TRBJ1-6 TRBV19 CASSLGQGAQSPLHF TGTGCCAGTAGTTTGGGGCAGGGGGCTCAGTCACCCCTCCACTTT
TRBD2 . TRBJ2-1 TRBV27 CASSLKRGLLDEQFF TGTGCCAGCAGTTTAAAGCGGGGGCTTTTGGATGAGCAGTTCTTC
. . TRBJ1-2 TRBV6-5 CASINPLSGYTF TGTGCCAGCATCAACCCCCTAAGTGGCTACACCTTC